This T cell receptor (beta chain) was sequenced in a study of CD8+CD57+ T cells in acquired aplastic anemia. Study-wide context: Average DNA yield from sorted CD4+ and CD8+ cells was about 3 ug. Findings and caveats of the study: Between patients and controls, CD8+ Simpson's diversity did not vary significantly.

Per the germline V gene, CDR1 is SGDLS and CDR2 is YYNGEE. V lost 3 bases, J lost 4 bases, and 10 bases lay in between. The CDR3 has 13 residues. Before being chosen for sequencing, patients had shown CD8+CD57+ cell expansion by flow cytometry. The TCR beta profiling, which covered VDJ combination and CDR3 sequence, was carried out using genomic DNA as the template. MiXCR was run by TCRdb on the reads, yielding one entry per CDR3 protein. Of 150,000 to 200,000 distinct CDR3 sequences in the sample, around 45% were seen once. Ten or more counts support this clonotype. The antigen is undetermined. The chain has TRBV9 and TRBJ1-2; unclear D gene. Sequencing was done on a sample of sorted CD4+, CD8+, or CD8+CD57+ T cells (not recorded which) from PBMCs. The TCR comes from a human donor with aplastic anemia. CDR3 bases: TGTGCCAGCAGCGGTGGGTCGGGCTATGGCTACACCTTC. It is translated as CASSGGSGYGYTF.